A selection of T cell receptor beta chains follows, all from one sample in a study of CD8+CD57+ T cells in acquired aplastic anemia. Using its own MiXCR run on the reads, TCRdb lists one record per CDR3 protein. The sample consists of under 200,000 distinct CDR3 sequences, about 70% of them appearing once. Sequenced input: sorted CD4+, CD8+, or CD8+CD57+ T cells (not recorded which) from PBMCs. These receptors all stem from a human donor with aplastic anemia. The CDR3 runs from the conserved cysteine through the conserved F or W. Each record gives: CDR3 length, V gene, J gene, D gene, clone size, CDR3 DNA, CDR3 protein. The D gene is left open where the match is weak. Only part of the rows carry a size: once, few, many, or a class if the clone is expanded.

15	TRBV7-2	TRBJ2-7	TRBD2	NA	TGTGCCAGCACCACTAGCGGGGGGGCGTTATACGAGCAGTACTTC	CASTTSGGALYEQYF
14	TRBV6-4	TRBJ1-2	NA	few	TGTGCCAGCAGTGACTCGGGGGACGGCGTATTGAGGACCTTC	CASSDSGDGVLRTF
14	TRBV20-1	TRBJ2-5	NA	NA	TGCAGTGCTAGTCGGGCCTCATCCATGGAGACCCGGTACTTC	CSASRASSMETRYF
12	TRBV20-1	TRBJ1-2	NA	NA	TGCAGTGCTACCGACGGCCGCTATGGCTACACCTTC	CSATDGRYGYTF
14	TRBV7-3	TRBJ2-5	TRBD1	NA	TGTGCCAGCAGCCAGACAGGGGGGTGGGAGACCCAGTACTTC	CASSQTGGWETQYF
15	TRBV5-1	TRBJ2-7	TRBD1	NA	TGCGCCAGCAGCCCCGAATCGACAGGGCGCGACGAGCAGTACTTC	CASSPESTGRDEQYF
19	TRBV25-1	TRBJ1-4	NA	NA	TGTGCCAGCAGTGAAGGCCCGCGGCAGGGCGCAGGTACTAATGAAAAACTGTTTTTT	CASSEGPRQGAGTNEKLFF
14	TRBV10-3	TRBJ2-1	NA	NA	TGTGCCACCCGAGACAGACCCGCGGGAAATGAGCAGTTCTTC	CATRDRPAGNEQFF
14	TRBV7-6	TRBJ1-2	TRBD1	NA	TGTGCCAGCAGCCCACGGGACAGGGACTATGGCTACACCTTC	CASSPRDRDYGYTF
14	TRBV2	TRBJ2-1	NA	few	TGTGCCAGCAGGCCCCATCAGGGGGGGAATGAGCAGTTCTTC	CASRPHQGGNEQFF
16	TRBV19	TRBJ2-7	TRBD1	NA	TGTGCCAGTAGTGCCTTTGCCGGGACAGGGGTCTACGAGCAGTACTTC	CASSAFAGTGVYEQYF
14	TRBV2	TRBJ1-5	NA	NA	TGTGCCAGCAAGGGCGGGTGGAGCAATCAGCCCCAGCATTTT	CASKGGWSNQPQHF
15	TRBV18	TRBJ1-2	TRBD1	few	TGTGCCAGCTCACCGCACATGGGACAGGGGTTTGGCTACACCTTC	CASSPHMGQGFGYTF
12	TRBV20-1	TRBJ1-4	NA	NA	TGCAGTGCTAGGAGGGGGACAGAAAAACTGTTTTTT	CSARRGTEKLFF
13	TRBV19	TRBJ2-7	NA	few	TGTGCCAGTAGTGCGGGGCAGACCTACGAGCAGTACTTC	CASSAGQTYEQYF
14	TRBV10-3	TRBJ1-2	NA	NA	TGTGCCATCAGCCCGGGGGGCGCCTACTATGGCTACACCTTC	CAISPGGAYYGYTF
15	TRBV11-3	TRBJ1-1	NA	NA	TGTGCCAGCAGCTTTCCAGGGTCGAGGAACACTGAAGCTTTCTTT	CASSFPGSRNTEAFF
16	TRBV7-6	TRBJ2-7	NA	NA	TGTGCCAGCAGCGAAAAACGGACAGACGTTGGCGGCGAGCAGTACTTC	CASSEKRTDVGGEQYF
13	TRBV7-9	TRBJ2-7	NA	NA	TGTGCCAGCAGCTTAAAGGGAACCTACGAGCAGTACTTC	CASSLKGTYEQYF
15	TRBV9	TRBJ1-1	NA	NA	TGTGCCAGCAGCACCCGCACAGGGTACGTCACTGAAGCTTTCTTT	CASSTRTGYVTEAFF
11	TRBV20-1	TRBJ2-7	NA	NA	TGCAGTGCTAGAGAACTAGAGGAGCAGTACTTC	CSARELEEQYF
16	TRBV7-2	TRBJ1-4	NA	NA	TGTGCCAGCAGCTTGGCCGTTGGGTGGGGTGATGAAAAACTGTTTTTT	CASSLAVGWGDEKLFF
15	TRBV10-3	TRBJ1-5	NA	few	TGTGCCATCAGTGAAGGGCAGGGAGGCAATCAGCCCCAGCATTTT	CAISEGQGGNQPQHF
11	TRBV10-1	TRBJ2-7	NA	many	TGCGCCAGCAGCCAGGGCTACGAGCAGTACTTC	CASSQGYEQYF
12	TRBV7-9	TRBJ2-1	NA	NA	TGTGCCAGCAGCTTAGTTAGCAATGAGCAGTTCTTC	CASSLVSNEQFF
11	TRBV10-2	TRBJ2-5	NA	NA	TGCGCCACAACTAGGGACGAGACCCAGTACTTC	CATTRDETQYF
15	TRBV7-9	TRBJ1-6	TRBD1	NA	TGTGCCAGCAGCTTAGCCGGGACAGAGGACTCACCCCTCCACTTT	CASSLAGTEDSPLHF
18	TRBV7-2	TRBJ2-5	NA	NA	TGTGCCAGCAGCTCCTCTGGTCGACAGGGACTAGAGTCAGAGACCCAGTACTTC	CASSSSGRQGLESETQYF
13	TRBV2	TRBJ1-5	TRBD1	NA	TGTGCCAGCAGGACAGGGGGCGGTCAGCCCCAGCATTTT	CASRTGGGQPQHF
12	TRBV20-1	TRBJ1-2	NA	NA	TGCAGTGCGAAGGACCAGAACTATGGCTACACCTTC	CSAKDQNYGYTF
13	TRBV7-3	TRBJ1-1	NA	NA	TGTGCCAGCAGCTTAATGGGGAACACTGAAGCTTTCTTT	CASSLMGNTEAFF
14	TRBV7-2	TRBJ2-7	NA	NA	TGTGCCAGCTTCCACAGGAGGGGTGGGGGTGAGCAGTACTTC	CASFHRRGGGEQYF
15	TRBV2	TRBJ2-7	NA	NA	TGTGCCAGCAGTGAAGCGGGGGGCCGCTCCTACGAGCAGTACTTC	CASSEAGGRSYEQYF
15	TRBV7-8	TRBJ2-7	NA	NA	TGTGCCAGCAGCTTACGGACGGACGCGTTGAACGAGCAGTACTTC	CASSLRTDALNEQYF
15	TRBV19	TRBJ2-1	NA	NA	TGTGCCAGTAGTATTGGTGGGGGAGGAGGCGATGAGCAGTTCTTC	CASSIGGGGGDEQFF
16	TRBV20-1	TRBJ2-3	TRBD2	NA	TGCAGTGCTCCCCCCGGACTAGCGGGGGGTACAGATACGCAGTATTTT	CSAPPGLAGGTDTQYF
13	TRBV2	TRBJ1-5	NA	NA	TGTGCCAGCAGTGAATCAGGCTATCAGCCCCAGCATTTT	CASSESGYQPQHF
13	TRBV2	TRBJ1-6	NA	NA	TGTGCCAGCAGTGAGGAGATTAATTCACCCCTCCACTTT	CASSEEINSPLHF
17	TRBV24-1	TRBJ2-2	NA	NA	TGTGCCACCAGTGATCCCCGCGGATCCCGAAACACCGGGGAGCTGTTTTTT	CATSDPRGSRNTGELFF
15	TRBV7-2	TRBJ2-1	NA	NA	TGTGCCAGCAGCCACCAGCAGGGAGGGGGCAATGAGCAGTTCTTC	CASSHQQGGGNEQFF
12	TRBV9	TRBJ1-6	NA	NA	TGTGCCAGCTCAGGGCTCAATTCACCCCTCCGCTTT	CASSGLNSPLRF